This passage covers 11 T cell receptor beta chains from one sample sequenced in a study of Ad26.COV2.S vaccination and SARS-CoV-2 variants. Sequenced by immunoSEQ multiplex PCR; TCRdb stores in-frame clones only, minus some. The sample consists of some 520,000 clones, 87% of them appearing once. Described treatment: approximately 18 received Ad26.COV2.S at low or high dose, single or two shots; several received placebo; per-sample allocation not given. Day 63 after the first injection of vaccine or placebo was the sampling time. The specimen was peripheral blood, collected in a trial of Ad26.COV2.S vaccine versus placebo. The origin of the receptors is a person between 18 and 65 years old who received the Ad26.COV2.S COVID-19 vaccine or a placebo.

This sequence joins TRBV27 and TRBJ1-2, with D perhaps TRBD1 (5 bases). This CDR3 region has 14 residues. In germline, CDR1 is MNHEY, CDR2 SMNVEV (reference sequence). V was clipped by 5 bases and J by 4 bases, with 14 bases between them. The CDR3 sequence: CASSPNPGTYGYTF. The CDR3 region has the DNA TGTGCCAGCAGTCCGAACCCAGGGACCTATGGCTACACCTTC.

V gene TRBV9 combines with J gene TRBJ2-3; 13 nucleotides agree with TRBD2. CDR1 and CDR2 (germline): SGDLS, YYNGEE. The CDR3 is 18 amino acids. Trimming cost V 0 bases and J 4 bases; bases outside gene matches: 8. CDR3 residues: CASSVETSGRAFPDTQYF. The CDR3 DNA follows: TGTGCCAGCAGCGTAGAAACTAGCGGGAGGGCCTTCCCAGATACGCAGTATTTT.

The chain links TRBV12-3 or TRBV12-4 to TRBJ1-2; maybe TRBD1 (6 bases). Trimming removed 6 bases at V and 2 bases at J, with 10 bases between. The CDR3 is made up of 13 amino acids. CDR3 region: CASSLTGNYGYTF. The CDR3, as DNA: TGTGCCAGCAGCCTTACAGGGAACTATGGCTACACCTTC.

CDR3 nucleotide sequence: TGTGCCAGCAGTGACAGGGGGCGCCAACCCCTCCACTTT. This sequence encodes CASSDRGRQPLHF. The chain couples TRBV28 to TRBJ1-6; 10 nucleotides align to TRBD1. This CDR3 is built from 13 residues. Germline CDR1 reads MDHEN; CDR2 reads SYDVKM. Unmatched junction bases numbered 4, after V lost 5 bases and J lost 12 bases.

J is TRBJ1-2 and V is TRBV28; a weak D match, TRBD1 (6 bases). The CDR3 loop spans 13 amino acids. V was pared by 8 bases and J by 3 bases, with 13 bases between. From germline, CDR1 is MDHEN and CDR2 SYDVKM. The CDR3 coding sequence is TGTGCCAGCGGGGGGGCAGGTGACTATGGCTACACCTTC. This translates into CASGGAGDYGYTF.

V is TRBV5-1 and J is TRBJ2-1; D is unresolved. CDR3 length: 15 amino acids. The V end was cut by 7 bases, the J end by 0 bases, with 14 bases between. The germline gives CDR1 SGHRS, CDR2 YFSETQ. This chain's CDR3 is CASSRIASSYNEQFF. The CDR3 DNA reads TGCGCCAGCTCGAGGATAGCTAGCTCCTACAATGAGCAGTTCTTC.

This chain joins TRBV11-2 and TRBJ2-7; D is possibly TRBD2 (5 bases). Germline V gene lookup returns CDR1 SGHAT and CDR2 FQNNGV. The length of the CDR3 is 13 residues. V was trimmed by 6 bases and J by 2 bases, leaving 11 bases between them. Here the CDR3 DNA reads TGTGCCAGCAGTCGCAGCGGTACCTACGAGCAGTACTTC. Protein product: CASSRSGTYEQYF.

The chain joins TRBV7-3 to TRBJ2-2; D is unresolved. Per germline, CDR1 SGHTA and CDR2 FQGTGA. Between the trimmed V and J ends, which lost 5 bases and 6 bases, there was a span of 7 bases. The CDR3 totals 12 residues. CDR3 protein: CASSPGPGELFF. In DNA, the CDR3 is TGTGCCAGCAGCCCAGGACCCGGGGAGCTGTTTTTT.

The rearrangement joins TRBV7-9 to TRBJ2-1; a weak D match, TRBD1 (5 bases). This CDR3 comprises 13 residues. Germline V CDR1 and CDR2: SEHNR, FQNEAQ (reference sequence). The ends were cut back, 0 bases at V and 9 bases at J, with 9 bases in the middle. The CDR3 DNA sequence: TGTGCCAGCAGCTTAGCGGCTGGGGCTGAGCAGTTCTTC. This translates into CASSLAAGAEQFF.

V and J are TRBV28 and TRBJ2-2, with a weak D call TRBD2 (5 bases). CDR1 is MDHEN and CDR2 is SYDVKM in the germline V gene. Trimming pared 2 bases from V and 5 bases from J, leaving 15 bases between. The CDR3 is 16 residues long. The CDR3 reads CASSLLGSGSTGELFF. CDR3 nucleotide sequence: TGTGCCAGCAGTTTACTGGGGAGCGGCTCGACCGGGGAGCTGTTTTTT.

The table lists this clone with a count of one. The chain employs TRBV5-4 and TRBJ1-1; 7 bases align to TRBD1. With 8 bases clipped from V and 7 bases from J, the junction kept 11 bases outside the gene matches. The CDR3 spans 13 residues. Germline CDR1 and CDR2: SGHNT and YYREEE (reference sequence). The CDR3, as DNA: TGTGCCAGTCGGGACAGCACAAGCCGTGAAGCTTTCTTT. Its translation is CASRDSTSREAFF.